This record covers a single T cell receptor beta chain. Study processing details: Reference gene primer amplification in the assay estimated nucleated cell counts. The assay was immunoSEQ multiplex PCR, and TCRdb's table has in-frame clones only and misses some. V and J calls and clone size are copied from that table; D and trimming were computed from the DNA. The sample includes tens of thousands of clones, around 79% of them seen just once. Trimming at V came to 3 bases and at J to 7 bases, leaving 4 bases not matched to a gene. Germline CDR1 is LGHNT and CDR2 is FRNRAP. CDR3 length equals 13 residues. These data come from a study of blood T cell repertoires in COVID-19. At the level of the study: Donors in the United States, Italy and Spain gave samples during acute or convalescent COVID-19. Sample material is recorded as cDNA or gDNA derived from T cells, B-cell-depleted T cells, or PBMCs.

The TCR comes from a man older than 75 with active or convalescent COVID-19. The chain carries TRBV12-5 and TRBJ1-2, with TRBD1 matching 8 bases. Sequenced input: peripheral blood. This CDR3 is CASGFSGGSGYTF. In nucleotides, the CDR3 is TGTGCTAGTGGTTTTTCAGGGGGCTCTGGCTACACCTTC.